This paragraph covers one T cell receptor (beta chain) sequence. Its antigen is not known. The sample originates from a study of blood T cells in healthy people across ages. Turning to the study itself: For every two T cells, template switching captured about one barcoded beta molecule. Points from the study as a whole: What prevented conclusive comparison of naive and antigen-experienced cells was that PBMCs were unsorted. Investigators treated diversity estimates from one million T cells as underestimates.

Primed by a sample-barcoded 5' primer and a J-beta primer mix, a second PCR proceeded for roughly 7 to 12 cycles. TCRdb reanalysed the 5' RACE reads using MiXCR and keeps one entry per CDR3 protein. The sample consists of about 570,000 distinct CDR3 sequences, 27% of them appearing once. This CDR3 spans 15 amino acids. CDR1 is MGHRA, CDR2 YSYEKL, per germline. V lost 3 bases to trimming and J lost 3 bases; unmatched junction nucleotides: 4. Those donating, healthy Caucasian individuals from Russia, were aged roughly 6 to 95. Sequencing used blood. The V call is TRBV4-1, the J call TRBJ2-7; 11 bases match TRBD1. The TCR comes from a woman between 65 and 79 years old in good health. CDR3 region: CASSQTDRGLYEQYF. Here the CDR3 DNA reads TGCGCCAGCAGCCAGACGGACAGGGGGCTCTACGAGCAGTACTTC.